The rows below give T cell receptor beta chains drawn from one sample of a study of blood T cell repertoires in COVID-19. Clones were read by immunoSEQ multiplex PCR, and TCRdb kept only the in-frame ones, dropping some. This table holds 200,000 to 250,000 clones, around nine tenths found once. Sequencing was performed on PBMCs or T cells enriched from blood (not recorded which). Source of these receptors: a woman in her 30s who had been exposed to COVID-19. CDR3s include the opening cysteine and the closing phenylalanine or tryptophan. The D gene is left open where the match is weak. Some rows mark clone size as missing; the rest say once, few, many or name a class of expanded clone.

abundance,d_gene,v_gene,j_gene,CDR3nt,CDR3aa
few,TRBD2,TRBV30,TRBJ2-7,TGTGCCTTTGGGCTAGCGGGGCCCTACGAGCAGTACTTC,CAFGLAGPYEQYF
NA,NA,TRBV2,TRBJ2-7,TGTGCCAGCAGTGGGGGGGCCTACGAGCAGTACTTC,CASSGGAYEQYF
NA,NA,TRBV3-1/TRBV3-2,TRBJ1-1,TGTGCCAGCAGCCAAGATGATCTCCAGGGGAACACTGAAGCTTTCTTT,CASSQDDLQGNTEAFF
once,NA,TRBV14,TRBJ2-5,TGTGCCAGCAGCCAACTCACGGTCGGACTCGAAGAGACCCAGTACTTC,CASSQLTVGLEETQYF
NA,TRBD2,TRBV15,TRBJ2-7,TGTGCCACCAGCAGAGTAGCGGGAGTCTACGAGCAGTACTTC,CATSRVAGVYEQYF
NA,NA,TRBV20-1,TRBJ1-4,TGCAGTGCTACCCCCCGGGAGAAACTGTTTTTT,CSATPREKLFF
NA,NA,TRBV11-2,TRBJ2-1,TGTGCCAGCAGCCCGCTAGCGATAGGTCACAATGAGCAGTTCTTC,CASSPLAIGHNEQFF
NA,TRBD1,TRBV6-5,TRBJ2-1,TGTGCCAGCGGACAGGAGGTCGCGGATGAGCAGTTCTTC,CASGQEVADEQFF
NA,NA,TRBV12-3/TRBV12-4,TRBJ1-1,TGTGCCAGCAGTCTGACAGAGAACACTGAAGCTTTCTTT,CASSLTENTEAFF
NA,TRBD1,TRBV9,TRBJ1-2,TGTGCCAGCAGCGGAACTTCGGGACAGCTCTATGGCTACACCTTC,CASSGTSGQLYGYTF